This T cell receptor beta chain was recovered during a study of blood T cell repertoires in COVID-19. Overall study: PBMCs, B-cell-depleted T cells, or T cells were the source of the cDNA or gDNA that made up the material.

As originally analysed: Estimated nucleated cell counts came from reference gene primer amplification. Assay used: immunoSEQ multiplex PCR; TCRdb lists only in-frame clones, some missing. D and trimming come from the DNA, and the V and J calls and clone size come from that table. This sample has roughly 150,000 clones, with 84% found just once. This CDR3 is built from 14 residues. J lost 6 bases, V lost 3 bases, and 7 bases had no gene match. The germline gives CDR1 SGHNT, CDR2 YYREEE (reference sequence). This TCR came from a woman aged 45 to 65 with acute or convalescent COVID-19. The sequenced material came from peripheral blood. The chain employs TRBV5-4 and TRBJ1-2, with TRBD1 matching 8 bases. The CDR3 loop reads CASSSLGQGDGYTF. The DNA of the CDR3 is TGTGCCAGCAGCTCGTTAGGACAGGGCGATGGCTACACCTTC.